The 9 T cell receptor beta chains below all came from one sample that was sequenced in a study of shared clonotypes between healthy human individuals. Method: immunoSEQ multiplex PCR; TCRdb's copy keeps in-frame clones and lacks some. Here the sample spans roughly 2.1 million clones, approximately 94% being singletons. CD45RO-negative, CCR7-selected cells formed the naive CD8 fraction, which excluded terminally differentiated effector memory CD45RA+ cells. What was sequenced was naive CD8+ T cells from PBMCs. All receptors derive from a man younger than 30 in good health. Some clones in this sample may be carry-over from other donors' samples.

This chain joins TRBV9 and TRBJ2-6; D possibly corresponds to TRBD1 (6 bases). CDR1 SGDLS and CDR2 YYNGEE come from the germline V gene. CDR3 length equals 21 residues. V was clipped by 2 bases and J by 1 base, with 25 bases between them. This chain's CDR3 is CASSVTRDKKLYRSGANVLTF. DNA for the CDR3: TGTGCCAGCAGCGTCACCCGGGACAAGAAGCTATATAGGTCTGGGGCCAACGTCCTGACTTTC.

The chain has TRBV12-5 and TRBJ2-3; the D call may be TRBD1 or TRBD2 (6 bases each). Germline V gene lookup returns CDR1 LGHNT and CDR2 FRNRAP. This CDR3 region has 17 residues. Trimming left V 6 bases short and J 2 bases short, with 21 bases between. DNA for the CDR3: TGTGCTAGTGGCAGAGGGACACTCCGGGACTTCACAGATACGCAGTATTTT. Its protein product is CASGRGTLRDFTDTQYF. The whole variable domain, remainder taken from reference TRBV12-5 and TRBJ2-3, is DARVTQTPRHKVTEMGQEVTMRCQPILGHNTVFWYRQTMMQGLELLAYFRNRAPLDDSGMPKDRFSAEMPDATLATLKIQPSEPRDSAVYFCASGRGTLRDFTDTQYFGPGTRLTVL.

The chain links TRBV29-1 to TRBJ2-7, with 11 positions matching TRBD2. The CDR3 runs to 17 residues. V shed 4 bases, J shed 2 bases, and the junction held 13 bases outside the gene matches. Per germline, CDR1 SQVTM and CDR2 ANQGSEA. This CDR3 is CSVAGTSGSLIPYEQYF. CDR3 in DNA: TGCAGCGTTGCCGGGACTAGCGGCTCATTGATTCCCTACGAGCAGTACTTC.

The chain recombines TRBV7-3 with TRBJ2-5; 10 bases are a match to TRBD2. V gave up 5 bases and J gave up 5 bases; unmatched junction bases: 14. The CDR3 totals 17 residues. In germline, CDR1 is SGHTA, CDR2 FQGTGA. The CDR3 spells CASSPHPQREGRETQYF. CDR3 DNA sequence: TGTGCCAGCAGCCCGCACCCCCAGCGGGAGGGGAGGGAGACCCAGTACTTC.

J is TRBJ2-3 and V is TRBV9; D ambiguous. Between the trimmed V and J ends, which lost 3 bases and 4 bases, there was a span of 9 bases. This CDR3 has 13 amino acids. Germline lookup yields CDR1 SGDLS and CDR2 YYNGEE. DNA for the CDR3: TGTGCCAGCAGCGGCGACCGCGCAGATACGCAGTATTTT. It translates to CASSGDRADTQYF. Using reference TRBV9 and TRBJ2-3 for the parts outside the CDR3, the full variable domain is DSGVTQTPKHLITATGQRVTLRCSPRSGDLSVYWYQQSLDQGLQFLIQYYNGEERAKGNILERFSAQQFPDLHSELNLSSLELGDSALYFCASSGDRADTQYFGPGTRLTVL.

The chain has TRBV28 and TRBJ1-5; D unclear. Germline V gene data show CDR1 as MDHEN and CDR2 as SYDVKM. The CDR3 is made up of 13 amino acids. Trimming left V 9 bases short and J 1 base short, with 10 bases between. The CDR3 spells CASGFGSNQPQHF. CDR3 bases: TGTGCCAGTGGATTTGGAAGCAATCAGCCCCAGCATTTT. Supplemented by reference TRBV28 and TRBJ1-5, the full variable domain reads DVKVTQSSRYLVKRTGEKVFLECVQDMDHENMFWYRQDPGLGLRLIYFSYDVKMKEKGDIPEGYSVSREKKERFSLILESASTNQTSMYLCASGFGSNQPQHFGDGTRLSIL.

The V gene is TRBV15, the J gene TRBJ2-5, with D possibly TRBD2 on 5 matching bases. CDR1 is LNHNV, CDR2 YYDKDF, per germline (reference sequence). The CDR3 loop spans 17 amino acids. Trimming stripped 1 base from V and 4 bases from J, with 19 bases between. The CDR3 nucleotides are TGTGCCACCAGCAGAGCTCCCGTAGGGAGCGGTCGAGAGACCCAGTACTTC. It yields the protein CATSRAPVGSGRETQYF.

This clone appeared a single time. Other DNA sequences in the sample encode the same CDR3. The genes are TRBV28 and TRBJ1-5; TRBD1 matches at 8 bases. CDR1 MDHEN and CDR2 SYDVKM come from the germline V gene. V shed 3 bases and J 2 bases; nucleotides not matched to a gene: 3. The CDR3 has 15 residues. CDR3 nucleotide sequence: TGTGCCAGCAGTTTCGGGGGACAGGGCAATCAGCCCCAGCATTTT. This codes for CASSFGGQGNQPQHF.

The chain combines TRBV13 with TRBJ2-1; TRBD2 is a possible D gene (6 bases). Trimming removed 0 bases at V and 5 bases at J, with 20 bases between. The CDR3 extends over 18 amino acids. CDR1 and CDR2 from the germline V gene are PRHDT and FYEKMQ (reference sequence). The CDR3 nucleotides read TGTGCCAGCAGCTTAGGACCGGGGTGGGCTAGCGCAGACAATGAGCAGTTCTTC. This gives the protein CASSLGPGWASADNEQFF.